This T cell receptor (beta chain) is from a study of shared clonotypes between healthy human individuals. V shed 0 bases, J shed 2 bases, and the junction held 6 bases outside the gene matches. The germline V gene has CDR1 SGDLS and CDR2 YYNGEE. The CDR3 loop spans 16 amino acids. Only in-frame clones appear in the TCRdb table, and some are missing; sequencing was by immunoSEQ multiplex PCR. The sample includes some 2,400,000 clones, roughly 95% of them seen just once. This sequence joins TRBV9 and TRBJ2-3; 7 bases line up with TRBD2. This TCR came from a man younger than 30 in good health. The sequenced sample consisted of naive CD4+ T cells sorted from blood. Regarding subset: CD45RA+ positively selected. CDR3 sequence reads: CASSVVASGFTDTQYF. The CDR3 DNA follows: TGTGCCAGCAGCGTAGTGGCTAGCGGATTCACAGATACGCAGTATTTT. Complete variable domain (other parts from reference TRBV9 and TRBJ2-3): DSGVTQTPKHLITATGQRVTLRCSPRSGDLSVYWYQQSLDQGLQFLIQYYNGEERAKGNILERFSAQQFPDLHSELNLSSLELGDSALYFCASSVVASGFTDTQYFGPGTRLTVL.